This T cell receptor beta chain derives from a study of blood T cells in healthy people across ages. Germline V gene data show CDR1 as MRHNA and CDR2 as SNTAGT. The CDR3 totals 14 residues. Trimming removed 0 bases at V and 6 bases at J, with 11 bases between. With a J-beta primer mix and a sample-barcoded 5' primer, a second PCR ran about 7 to 12 cycles. One entry per CDR3 protein, called by TCRdb with MiXCR from the 5' RACE reads. This table has approximately 850,000 distinct CDR3 sequences, 58% appearing once. The TCR sequence derives from a young man in good health. The sequencing input was blood. The chain joins TRBV6-4 to TRBJ1-1, with D tentatively TRBD1 (5 bases). The CDR3 nucleotides are TGTGCCAGCAGTGACTCGAGTGCAGGGTCTGAAGCTTTCTTT. Translated, it gives CASSDSSAGSEAFF.